The clone carrying this T cell receptor beta chain was counted only a few times. This sample stems from a study of PD-L1 blockade in urothelial cancer. Study background: Intravenous atezolizumab, 1,200 mg every 3 weeks, was begun by patients around 2014.

TCR analog templates of synthetic origin were spiked into each PCR. The table came from immunoSEQ multiplex PCR; TCRdb's copy has only in-frame clones and leaves some out. The repertoire holds approximately 83,000 clones, with approximately 87% as singletons. Germline V CDR1 and CDR2: SGHDT, YYEEEE. V was trimmed by 3 bases and J by 14 bases, leaving 20 bases between them. The CDR3 is 13 residues long. As for time point: peripheral blood 6 weeks after treatment start. This receptor was taken from a man between 65 and 85 years old with urothelial cancer. J is TRBJ1-1 and V is TRBV5-6; no firm D call. The sample here was PBMCs, taken around atezolizumab (anti-PD-L1) treatment. CDR3 coding DNA: TGTGCCAGCAGCTCGGGTTGGAGGACTGTCCCATTCTTT. It codes for CASSSGWRTVPFF.